This entry lists 15 T cell receptor beta chains sequenced from one sample in a study of T cell repertoires in cytomegalovirus infection. TCRdb used MiXCR to reprocess the reads, holding one entry per CDR3 protein. This table holds approximately 500,000 distinct CDR3 sequences, about 26% found once. Sequencing was performed on PBMCs. The receptor source for this set is a human donor in good health (CMV status not recorded). Some clones in this sample may be carry-over from other donors' samples.

The chain couples TRBV9 to TRBJ2-7; D is unresolved. V lost 3 bases and J 3 bases, leaving 16 bases between the germline ends. The germline gives CDR1 SGDLS, CDR2 YYNGEE. The CDR3 covers 15 residues. The CDR3 region has the DNA TGTGCCAGCAGCGCTGCGAGCGCGAACTACTACGAGCAGTACTTC. Its translation is CASSAASANYYEQYF.

This clonotype was seen a handful of times. V and J are TRBV7-2 and TRBJ1-6, with TRBD1 matching 9 bases. The CDR3 is 19 amino acids. V lost 1 base and J lost 10; bases outside the gene matches: 17. The germline CDR1 and CDR2 sequences are SGHTA and FQGNSA. CDR3 coding DNA: TGTGCCAGCAGCTTAGAAGTCAGACAGGGGGGATCCTGGGGATCACCCCTCCACTTT. The encoded protein is CASSLEVRQGGSWGSPLHF.

This clonotype was counted a single time. The chain is built from TRBV30 and TRBJ1-5; D not resolved. The CDR3 totals 12 residues. Looked up from germline, CDR1 is GTSNPN and CDR2 is SVGIG (reference sequence). Trimming removed 1 base at V and 15 bases at J, with 16 bases between. The CDR3 is CAWSGGPLATHF. CDR3 bases: TGTGCCTGGAGTGGCGGGCCCTTAGCTACGCATTTT.

The V and J genes are TRBV6-8 and TRBJ2-1; possible D gene TRBD1, 6 bases. Germline V gives CDR1 MNHGY, CDR2 SAAAGT. V dropped 5 bases and J dropped 4 bases, with 12 bases sitting between them. CDR3 length: 14 amino acids. CDR3 nucleotides: TGTGCCAGCAGTCGGCAGGGGCTATACAATGAGCAGTTCTTC. This sequence encodes CASSRQGLYNEQFF.

The chain combines TRBV12-3 or TRBV12-4 with TRBJ1-4; weak D call: TRBD1 (6 bases). Trimming shortened V by 5 bases and J by 8 bases, and 18 bases separated the two germline ends. The length of the CDR3 is 15 residues. The CDR3 nucleotides are TGTGCCAGCAGTCCAATGGGGGCGCGGTCAGAAAAACTGTTTTTT. Translating it yields CASSPMGARSEKLFF.

This chain links TRBV11-2 with TRBJ2-7; 9 positions match TRBD1. Germline V gene lookup returns CDR1 SGHAT and CDR2 FQNNGV. This CDR3 comprises 16 residues. After removal of 5 bases from V and 2 bases from J, the junction contained 10 bases not matched to a gene. In nucleotides, the CDR3 is TGTGCCAGCAGCCCTCGAACGGGACAGGGAACCTACGAGCAGTACTTC. Its protein product is CASSPRTGQGTYEQYF.

This clonotype appeared a few times. The J gene is TRBJ2-3, the V gene TRBV4-3, with unresolved D. The germline V gene has CDR1 LGHNA and CDR2 YSLEER. The CDR3 loop spans 14 amino acids. Between the trimmed V and J ends, which lost 0 bases and 4 bases, there was a span of 8 bases. CDR3 sequence reads: CASSQDLGSDTQYF. In nucleotides, the CDR3 is TGCGCCAGCAGCCAAGATTTAGGGTCAGATACGCAGTATTTT.

This clonotype was counted a few times. The gene calls are TRBV11-2 and TRBJ2-1, with TRBD2 identical over 8 bases. J was trimmed by 10 bases and V by 0 bases; bases with no gene match: 5. From germline, CDR1 is SGHAT and CDR2 FQNNGV. This CDR3 spans 14 amino acids. The CDR3 reads CASSLEVPGGEQFF. The CDR3 DNA sequence: TGTGCCAGCAGCTTAGAAGTCCCGGGGGGGGAGCAGTTCTTC.

The chain joins TRBV5-8 to TRBJ2-7; 10 bases agree with TRBD2. The CDR3 length is 15 residues. J gave up 7 bases and V 4 bases, and 11 bases lay outside the gene matches. Germline-derived CDR1 and CDR2 are SGHTS and YDEGEE. This CDR3 reads CASSRAGGSWEEQYF. CDR3 in DNA: TGTGCCAGCAGCCGAGCGGGGGGGAGTTGGGAGGAGCAGTACTTC. The whole variable domain, remainder taken from reference TRBV5-8 and TRBJ2-7, is EAGVTQSPTHLIKTRGQQATLRCSPISGHTSVYWYQQALGLGLQFLLWYDEGEERNRGNFPPRFSGRQFPNYSSELNVNALELEDSALYLCASSRAGGSWEEQYFGPGTRLTVT.

In this sample, this clonotype turned up a few times. The genes are TRBV2 and TRBJ2-7, with 10 bases identical to TRBD2. Germline-derived CDR1 and CDR2 are SNHLY and FYNNEI. The CDR3 is 12 amino acids. Trimming at V came to 7 bases and at J to 8 bases, leaving 5 bases not matched to a gene. The CDR3 loop is CASTLAGEQQYF. CDR3 DNA sequence: TGTGCCAGCACTCTAGCGGGAGAGCAGCAGTACTTC.

This clonotype was counted between two and nine times. The chain employs TRBV12-3 or TRBV12-4 and TRBJ1-4; D perhaps matches TRBD1 (6 bases). The CDR3 totals 14 residues. V lost 2 bases and J 7 bases, leaving 11 bases between the germline ends. The CDR3 bases are TGTGCCAGCAGTTTAAGAGGGGGAAGTGAAAAACTGTTTTTT. Protein product: CASSLRGGSEKLFF.

The chain recombines TRBV6-1 with TRBJ2-7, with D possibly being TRBD2 (6 bases). CDR3 size: 17 residues. Deletions cut 5 bases from V and 0 bases from J, with 20 bases between. The V gene's germline CDR1 is MNHNS and CDR2 SASEGT. The CDR3 is CASSYNLRGASSYEQYV. CDR3 sequence (DNA): TGTGCCAGCAGTTATAATCTGCGGGGAGCGAGCTCCTACGAGCAGTACGTC.

This clonotype has ten or more counts. The chain has TRBV28 and TRBJ1-1, with D hard to call. The CDR3 is 13 amino acids. Trimming stripped 0 bases from V and 2 bases from J, with 4 bases between. The germline V gene has CDR1 MDHEN and CDR2 SYDVKM. The CDR3 sequence: CASSLWVNTEAFF. The CDR3 DNA sequence: TGTGCCAGCAGTTTATGGGTAAACACTGAAGCTTTCTTT.

This clonotype was observed many times. This chain connects TRBV7-2 to TRBJ2-1, with 8 bases aligning to TRBD2. CDR1 and CDR2 (germline): SGHTA, FQGNSA. The CDR3 contains 13 residues. Trimming at V came to 5 bases and at J to 14 bases, leaving 11 bases not matched to a gene. This chain's CDR3 is CASSPVAGLVEFF. In nucleotides, the CDR3 is TGTGCCAGCAGCCCAGTAGCGGGACTAGTCGAGTTCTTC.

This clonotype was seen once. This chain joins TRBV6-2 or TRBV6-3 and TRBJ1-2; no clear D gene. CDR1 and CDR2 (germline): MNHEY, SVGEGT. This CDR3 has 12 residues. The V and J ends lost 6 bases and 7 bases respectively, with 12 bases between them. The DNA of the CDR3 is TGTGCCAGCAGCAATCCCTTCGGTGGCTACACCTTC. As protein: CASSNPFGGYTF.